This T cell receptor (beta chain) is from a study of T cells after posttransplantation cyclophosphamide. Cyclophosphamide on days +3 and +4 followed busulfan-fludarabine conditioning and a marrow graft. The protocol was immunoSEQ multiplex PCR, while the TCRdb copy is restricted to in-frame clones and leaves out a portion. The table includes about 2,800 clones, less than 80% detected once. This CDR3 comprises 16 residues. Trimming took 5 bases from V and 5 from J; bases not matched to a gene: 7. From germline, CDR1 is PRHDT and CDR2 FYEKMQ (reference sequence). The source is a male patient between 60 and 69 years old who received an allogeneic stem cell transplant from a related donor and was CMV-positive. A subset of T cells may come from the graft donor. The specimen was PBMCs, collected 30 days after allogeneic stem cell transplant with posttransplant cyclophosphamide. The V gene is TRBV13, the J gene TRBJ2-3; 13 bases align to TRBD2. The CDR3 spells CASSQGLAGSEDTQYF. The CDR3 region has the DNA TGTGCCAGCAGCCAGGGACTAGCGGGGTCGGAAGATACGCAGTATTTT. Drawing the rest from reference TRBV13 and TRBJ2-3, the complete variable domain is AAGVIQSPRHLIKEKRETATLKCYPIPRHDTVYWYQQGPGQDPQFLISFYEKMQSDKGSIPDRFSAQQFSDYHSELNMSSLELGDSALYFCASSQGLAGSEDTQYFGPGTRLTVL.